This T cell receptor beta chain was recovered during a study of T cell changes during pregnancy in multiple sclerosis. Germline assignment: CDR1 MGHRA and CDR2 YSYEKL. Losses at the gene ends were 1 base for V and 4 bases for J; bases not matched to a gene: 1. This CDR3 is 15 amino acids long. Here immunoSEQ multiplex PCR was the method, and the copy in TCRdb shows in-frame clones only, minus some. This table holds 85,000 to 100,000 clones, approximately 93% found once. This clonotype originated in a female donor with multiple sclerosis, enrolled in a pregnancy study. Sequenced here: peripheral blood, sampled after pregnancy. This sequence joins TRBV4-1 and TRBJ1-3; 10 positions agree with TRBD1. The CDR3 reads CASSQGQGAGNTIYF. DNA of the CDR3: TGCGCCAGCAGCCAAGGACAGGGGGCAGGAAACACCATATATTTT.